This is a list of T cell receptor beta chains from one sample in a study of response to subunit inactivated influenza vaccine. TCRdb reprocessed the RT-PCR reads with MiXCR, giving one entry per CDR3 protein. The sample contains around 520,000 distinct CDR3 sequences, about an eighth of which appear only once. The sample consisted of PBMCs from blood, taken on the day of vaccination. The origin of the receptors is a man in his fifties who received an inactivated influenza vaccine. Each CDR3 is given with its conserved first and last residue. The D gene is left open where the match is weak. Clone size, where shown, is once, few, many, or a class for clones that have expanded.

D,V,J,length,size,DNA,CDR3
TRBD1,TRBV5-1,TRBJ1-2,15,few,TGCGCCAGCAGCTTGGCCCGGACAGGGGGAAAGGGCTACACCTTC,CASSLARTGGKGYTF
TRBD2,TRBV3-1,TRBJ2-1,21,many,TGTGCCAGCAGCCAAGATCTCGAGAGGACTAGCGGGAGGGATCCCTACAATGAGCAGTTCTTC,CASSQDLERTSGRDPYNEQFF
TRBD2,TRBV12-3/TRBV12-4,TRBJ2-5,15,few,TGTGCCAGCAGTCTGACTAGCGGGAGTTGGTTCTCCACGAACTTC,CASSLTSGSWFSTNF
-,TRBV28,TRBJ2-5,14,-,TGTGCCAGCAGCCAAGGGAAGCCTCCTGAGACCCAGTACTTC,CASSQGKPPETQYF
-,TRBV11-2,TRBJ2-1,16,many,TGTGCCAGCAGCTTACGCCTGGGGACTGGAAACAATGAGCAGTTCTTC,CASSLRLGTGNNEQFF
TRBD1,TRBV9,TRBJ1-1,15,many,TGTGCCAGCAGCCCAGGGGGGGGGACGAACACTGAAGCTTTCTTT,CASSPGGGTNTEAFF
-,TRBV24-1,TRBJ2-2,15,few,TGTGCCACCAGTGATTGGCAGACTAACACCGGGGAGCTGTTTTTT,CATSDWQTNTGELFF
TRBD2,TRBV20-1,TRBJ2-1,16,many,TGCAGTGCTAGGGGAGTAGCGGGATACCTTGCGGATGAGCAGTTCTTC,CSARGVAGYLADEQFF
-,TRBV4-1,TRBJ1-5,16,-,TGCGCCAGCAGCCAAGTAGCGGGAAACAGCAATCAGCCCCAGCATTTT,CASSQVAGNSNQPQHF
-,TRBV9,TRBJ2-2,15,-,TGTGCCAGCAGCGTAAAAGCGGCGAACACCGGGGAGCTGTTTTTT,CASSVKAANTGELFF
TRBD2,TRBV7-2,TRBJ2-2,16,-,TGTGCCAGCAGCTTCCAGACTAGCGGCCCCACCGGGGAGCTGTTTTTT,CASSFQTSGPTGELFF
TRBD2,TRBV14,TRBJ2-7,15,many,TGTGCCAGCAGCCGCCGACTAGCTTATACCTACGAGCAGTACTTC,CASSRRLAYTYEQYF
TRBD2,TRBV5-1,TRBJ2-5,16,-,TGCGCCAGCAGCTTGGGCGGACTAGCGGCCCAAGAGACCCAGTACTTC,CASSLGGLAAQETQYF
TRBD1,TRBV2,TRBJ2-2,17,few,TGTGCCAGCAGTGAAGCGCTCGGACAGGGGGCCGCCGGGGAGCTGTTTTTT,CASSEALGQGAAGELFF
TRBD2,TRBV20-1,TRBJ2-7,15,-,TGCAGTGCTAGAGAGTACGGGACTAGTTTATACGAGCAGTACTTC,CSAREYGTSLYEQYF
-,TRBV6-2/TRBV6-3,TRBJ2-1,15,-,TGTGCCAGCATTAGAGGACCGATATCCTACAATGAGCAGTTCTTC,CASIRGPISYNEQFF
TRBD1,TRBV7-9,TRBJ2-7,16,many,TGTGCCAGCAGCGTCAACGGACAGGTCGACTCCTACGAGCAGTACTTC,CASSVNGQVDSYEQYF
-,TRBV21-1,TRBJ2-5,17,few,TGTGCCAGCAGCAAATTCAGAGCGGGGAGCACGAGGGAGACCCAGTACTTC,CASSKFRAGSTRETQYF
-,TRBV15,TRBJ2-3,13,many,TGTGCCACCAGCAGAGATGGGGCAGATACGCAGTATTTT,CATSRDGADTQYF
-,TRBV4-2,TRBJ2-7,13,-,TGTGCCAGCAGCCCCCTCCCTTGGGGCGAGCAGTACTTC,CASSPLPWGEQYF
-,TRBV5-1,TRBJ1-1,13,-,TGCGCCAGCAGCTTGGCAGGGAAGCCTGAAGCTTTCTTT,CASSLAGKPEAFF
TRBD2,TRBV7-2,TRBJ2-1,16,-,TGTGCCAGCAGCGCCCTCGGGACTAGCGGGAGCAATGAGCAGTTCTTC,CASSALGTSGSNEQFF
-,TRBV15,TRBJ2-3,15,few,TGTGCCACCAGCACGACTAGATCGGGCACAGATACGCAGTATTTT,CATSTTRSGTDTQYF
TRBD1,TRBV7-9,TRBJ1-1,14,-,TGTGCCAGCAGCTTTTCACAGGGGGCCACTGAAGCTTTCTTT,CASSFSQGATEAFF
-,TRBV11-2,TRBJ2-5,15,-,TGTGCCAGCAGCTTAGAAGGCCTAGCGTCAGAGACCCAGTACTTC,CASSLEGLASETQYF
-,TRBV6-1,TRBJ1-5,14,few,TGTGCCAGCAAAACAGGGACTAGCAATCAGCCCCAGCATTTT,CASKTGTSNQPQHF
-,TRBV15,TRBJ1-3,16,-,TGTGCCACCAGCACCGGGACATCTCGCTCTGGAAACACCATATATTTT,CATSTGTSRSGNTIYF
-,TRBV12-3/TRBV12-4,TRBJ2-7,14,-,TGTGCCAGCAGGGGACCCGGGCCCCCCTACGAGCAGTACTTC,CASRGPGPPYEQYF
-,TRBV5-5,TRBJ2-7,15,-,TGTGCCAGCAGCTTGGAGGCAGATAGCTCCTACGAGCAGTACTTC,CASSLEADSSYEQYF
-,TRBV12-3/TRBV12-4,TRBJ2-7,15,few,TGTGCCAGCAGCCCGGGCACACTGTTCTCCTACGAGCAGTACTTC,CASSPGTLFSYEQYF
-,TRBV7-8,TRBJ2-3,16,few,TGTGCCAGCAGCTTAGGGACGGGGGCCGGCACAGATACGCAGTATTTT,CASSLGTGAGTDTQYF
TRBD1,TRBV6-1,TRBJ2-1,15,few,TGTGCCAGCAGTGAAGCGGGACAGGCGTACAATGAGCAGTTCTTC,CASSEAGQAYNEQFF
-,TRBV4-1,TRBJ1-1,16,few,TGCGCCAGCAGCCAAGCAGTATCTGCCATGAACACTGAAGCTTTCTTT,CASSQAVSAMNTEAFF